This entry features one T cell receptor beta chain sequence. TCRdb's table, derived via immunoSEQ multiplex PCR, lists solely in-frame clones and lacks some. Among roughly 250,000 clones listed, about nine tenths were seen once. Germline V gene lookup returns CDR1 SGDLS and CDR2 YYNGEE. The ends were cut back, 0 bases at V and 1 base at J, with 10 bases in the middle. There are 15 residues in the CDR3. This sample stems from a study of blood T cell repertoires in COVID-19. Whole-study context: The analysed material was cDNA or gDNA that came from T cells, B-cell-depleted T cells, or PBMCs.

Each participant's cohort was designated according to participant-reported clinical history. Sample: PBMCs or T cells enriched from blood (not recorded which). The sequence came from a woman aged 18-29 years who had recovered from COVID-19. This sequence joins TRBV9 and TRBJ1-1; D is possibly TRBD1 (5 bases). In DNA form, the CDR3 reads TGTGCCAGCAGCGTAGGCGTAGGACAGAACACTGAAGCTTTCTTT. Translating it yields CASSVGVGQNTEAFF. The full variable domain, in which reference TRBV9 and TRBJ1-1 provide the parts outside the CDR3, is DSGVTQTPKHLITATGQRVTLRCSPRSGDLSVYWYQQSLDQGLQFLIQYYNGEERAKGNILERFSAQQFPDLHSELNLSSLELGDSALYFCASSVGVGQNTEAFFGQGTRLTVV.